The T cell receptor (beta chain) described here comes from a study of blood T cell repertoires in COVID-19. There are 17 residues in the CDR3. Looked up from germline, CDR1 is PRHDT and CDR2 is FYEKMQ (reference sequence). Losses at the gene ends were 5 bases for V and 4 bases for J; bases not matched to a gene: 6. Assay used: immunoSEQ multiplex PCR; TCRdb lists only in-frame clones, some missing. Altogether over 150,000 clones are present, roughly 84% being singletons, with the ten largest covering 13% to 15%. Specimen: peripheral blood. V and J are TRBV13 and TRBJ2-1; 15 bases match TRBD2. The TCR originated in a man younger than 35 with active or convalescent COVID-19. The CDR3 DNA reads as TGTGCCAGCAGCCTCCGGACTAGCGGGAGGGGTTACAATGAGCAGTTCTTC. Its translation is CASSLRTSGRGYNEQFF.